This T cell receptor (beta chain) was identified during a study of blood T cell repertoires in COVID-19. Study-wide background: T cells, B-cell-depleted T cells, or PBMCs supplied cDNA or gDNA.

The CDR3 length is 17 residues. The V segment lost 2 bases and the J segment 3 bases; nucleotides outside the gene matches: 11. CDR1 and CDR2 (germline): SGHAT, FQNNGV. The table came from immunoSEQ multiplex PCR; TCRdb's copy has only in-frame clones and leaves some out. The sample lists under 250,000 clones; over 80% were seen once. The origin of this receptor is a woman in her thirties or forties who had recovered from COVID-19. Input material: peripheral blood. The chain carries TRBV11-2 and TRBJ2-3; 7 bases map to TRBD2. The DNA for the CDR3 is TGTGCCAGCAGCTTACCCCGGGGAGGGGAGGGGACAGATACGCAGTATTTT. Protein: CASSLPRGGEGTDTQYF. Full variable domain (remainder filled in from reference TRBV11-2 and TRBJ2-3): EAGVAQSPRYKIIEKRQSVAFWCNPISGHATLYWYQQILGQGPKLLIQFQNNGVVDDSQLPKDRFSAERLKGVDSTLKIQPAKLEDSAVYLCASSLPRGGEGTDTQYFGPGTRLTVL.